The sample holds one count of the clone carrying this T cell receptor beta chain. This specimen comes from a study of cytomegalovirus exposure and HLA in healthy donors. The V gene's germline CDR1 is SGHTA and CDR2 FQGNSA. Trimming shortened V by 7 bases and J by 2 bases, and 21 bases separated the two germline ends. The CDR3 has 16 residues. Assay used: immunoSEQ multiplex PCR; TCRdb lists only in-frame clones, some missing. The sample carries 100,000 to 150,000 clones, just under 95% recorded once. V gene TRBV7-2 combines with J gene TRBJ2-7; tentative D call: TRBD2 (6 bases). The sample taken for sequencing was PBMCs. The receptor's source is a woman between 18 and 29 years old in good health and CMV-seronegative. CDR3 sequence (DNA): TGTGCCAGCACCAAAATAACGGGAGACCCGACCTACGAGCAGTACTTC. Translation: CASTKITGDPTYEQYF. Full variable domain (rest looked up from reference TRBV7-2 and TRBJ2-7): GAGVSQSPSNKVTEKGKDVELRCDPISGHTALYWYRQSLGQGLEFLIYFQGNSAPDKSGLPSDRFSAERTGGSVSTLTIQRTQQEDSAVYLCASTKITGDPTYEQYFGPGTRLTVT.